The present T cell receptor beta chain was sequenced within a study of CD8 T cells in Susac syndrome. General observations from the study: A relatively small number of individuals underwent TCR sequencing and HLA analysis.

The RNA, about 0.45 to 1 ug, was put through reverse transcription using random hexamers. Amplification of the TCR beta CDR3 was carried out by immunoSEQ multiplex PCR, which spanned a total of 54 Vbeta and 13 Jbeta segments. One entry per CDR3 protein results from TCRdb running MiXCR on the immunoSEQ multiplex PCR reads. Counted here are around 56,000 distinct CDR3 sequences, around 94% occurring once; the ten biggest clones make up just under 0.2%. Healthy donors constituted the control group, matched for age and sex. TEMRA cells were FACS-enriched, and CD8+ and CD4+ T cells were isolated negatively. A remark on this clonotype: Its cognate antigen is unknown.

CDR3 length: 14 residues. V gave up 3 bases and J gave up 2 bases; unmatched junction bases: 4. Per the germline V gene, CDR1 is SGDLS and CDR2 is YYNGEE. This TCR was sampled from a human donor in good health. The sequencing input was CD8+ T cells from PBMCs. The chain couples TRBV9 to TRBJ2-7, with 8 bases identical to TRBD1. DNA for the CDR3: TGTGCCAGCAGCGCCACGGACAGGGCCTACGAGCAGTACTTC. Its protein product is CASSATDRAYEQYF.